This is a list of T cell receptor beta chains from one sample in a study of T cells in Graves' hyperthyroidism and ophthalmopathy. TCRdb re-called the multiplex PCR reads with MiXCR, one entry per CDR3 protein. In the table there are 560,000 or so distinct CDR3 sequences, 40% to 55% of which are singletons. Sequenced input: peripheral blood or thyroid tissue (not recorded which). The receptors here all came from a woman younger than 30 with Graves' hyperthyroidism. Both conserved end residues are part of each CDR3. D genes are given only for firm matches. Expanded clones get a size class; other rows say once, few or many, or leave the size out.

clone_size,v_call,d_call,j_call,cdr3_nt,cdr3_aa
many,TRBV7-2,.,TRBJ2-2,TGTGCCAGCAGGGACTCCAACACCGGGGAGCTGTTTTTT,CASRDSNTGELFF
.,TRBV10-3,.,TRBJ1-3,TGTGCCAGCAGTGACTCGATGTGGGGGGTCAGCTCTGGAAACACCATATATTTT,CASSDSMWGVSSGNTIYF
many,TRBV29-1,.,TRBJ1-2,TGCAGCGTTGAAGTGCAGTCTAACTATGGCTACACCTTC,CSVEVQSNYGYTF
.,TRBV7-9,.,TRBJ2-7,TGTGCCAGCAGCCAAGTAGGGGACCGTAGCTCCTACGAGCAGTACTTC,CASSQVGDRSSYEQYF
.,TRBV5-1,TRBD1,TRBJ2-7,TGCGCCAGCAGGGGGACAGGAGCTTACGAGCAGTACTTC,CASRGTGAYEQYF
.,TRBV15,.,TRBJ1-5,TGTGCCACCAGCAGTGAGGACAGCAATCAGCCCCAGCATTTT,CATSSEDSNQPQHF
.,TRBV6-6,.,TRBJ1-5,TGTGCCAGCAGTGAATTGATAATTCAGCCCCAGCATTTT,CASSELIIQPQHF
.,TRBV24-1,TRBD1,TRBJ1-1,TGTGCCAGCAGTTCCCGACAGGGGGCCACTGAAGCTTTCTTT,CASSSRQGATEAFF
.,TRBV9,.,TRBJ1-5,TGTGCCAGCAGCGCCGTCGACAGTCCAGACCAGCATTTT,CASSAVDSPDQHF
many,TRBV29-1,.,TRBJ1-1,TGCAGCGTGGACTCTATATCGGCTTTCTTT,CSVDSISAFF
.,TRBV2,.,TRBJ2-2,TGTGCCAGCAAGGGGGGAGTGATCGGGGAGCTGTTTTTT,CASKGGVIGELFF
.,TRBV6-2/TRBV6-3,.,TRBJ1-2,TGTGCCAGCAGTTCGACAGGTCTCGGGGGCTACACCTTC,CASSSTGLGGYTF
many,TRBV7-9,TRBD1,TRBJ1-2,TGTGCCAGCAGCGAAACCTGGCGGACAGGGGGTGTTGGCTACACCTTC,CASSETWRTGGVGYTF
few,TRBV15,.,TRBJ2-5,TGTGCCACCAGCAGAGATTCTCCACAAGAGACCCAGTACTTC,CATSRDSPQETQYF
many,TRBV7-8,TRBD1,TRBJ1-4,TGTGCCAGCAGCAAGGGACAGGGGAATGAAAAACTGTTTTTT,CASSKGQGNEKLFF
.,TRBV20-1,TRBD2,TRBJ2-7,TGCAGTGCTAGAGATTTAGCGGGAACCTACGAGCAGTACTTC,CSARDLAGTYEQYF
once,TRBV7-9,TRBD1,TRBJ2-5,TGTGCCAGCAGTGCAGACAGGGGGCTACTTTCGGAGACCCAGTACTTC,CASSADRGLLSETQYF
.,TRBV5-1,.,TRBJ1-2,TGCGCCAGCAGCTTGGCTGGCAGGGACTATGGCTACACCTTC,CASSLAGRDYGYTF
.,TRBV12-3/TRBV12-4,TRBD2,TRBJ2-7,TGTGCCAGCAGATTAGCGGGAATCGAGCAGTACTTC,CASRLAGIEQYF
few,TRBV2,TRBD1,TRBJ1-6,TGTGCCAGCAGGGGACAGGGTGTGAATTCACCCCTCCACTTT,CASRGQGVNSPLHF
many,TRBV5-1,.,TRBJ2-7,TGCGCCAGCAGCTTGGTACCCTCCTACGAGCAGTACTTC,CASSLVPSYEQYF
few,TRBV12-3/TRBV12-4,.,TRBJ1-1,TGTGCCAGCAGTTTTGGGCCGAGGGACCCTGAAGCTTTCTTT,CASSFGPRDPEAFF
many,TRBV12-3/TRBV12-4,.,TRBJ1-6,TGTGCCAGCAGTCCTACTCAGGGCCTTAATTCACCCCTCCACTTT,CASSPTQGLNSPLHF
many,TRBV29-1,TRBD1,TRBJ2-7,TGCAGCGTTGCCCTCCGGACAGGGCCCTACGAGCAGTACTTC,CSVALRTGPYEQYF
many,TRBV29-1,.,TRBJ1-1,TGCAGCACCCTCGACGGCCACACTGAAGCTTTCTTT,CSTLDGHTEAFF
.,TRBV15,.,TRBJ2-7,TGTGCCACCAGCAGGGGTGGACTGAACTACGAGCAGTACTTC,CATSRGGLNYEQYF
.,TRBV10-3,.,TRBJ1-1,TGTGCCATCAGCGGCAAACAAGCTTTCTTT,CAISGKQAFF
.,TRBV7-9,TRBD1,TRBJ2-7,TGTGCCAGCAGCTTACAGGGGGCAAACTACGAGCAGTACTTC,CASSLQGANYEQYF
many,TRBV9,.,TRBJ1-4,TGTGCCAGCAGCTCAACAGGGACGGAAGAAAAACTGTTTTTT,CASSSTGTEEKLFF
many,TRBV20-1,TRBD2,TRBJ2-7,TGCAGTGCTAGTAGCGGGAGGAGCTACGAGCAGTACTTC,CSASSGRSYEQYF
few,TRBV7-9,.,TRBJ2-7,TGTGCCAGCACCCTCGGGGCTCAGTTTTACGAGCAGTACTTC,CASTLGAQFYEQYF
.,TRBV7-2,TRBD1,TRBJ1-1,TGTGCCAGCAGCCGACAGGGGAAAAACACTGAAGCTTTCTTT,CASSRQGKNTEAFF
few,TRBV5-1,.,TRBJ1-3,TGCGCCAGCAGCGTTGACCCCTCCCGAGGAAACACCATATATTTT,CASSVDPSRGNTIYF
once,TRBV7-2,.,TRBJ2-7,TGTGCCAGCAGCTCCTCGACAGCCTACGAGCAGTACTTC,CASSSSTAYEQYF
.,TRBV7-6,.,TRBJ1-4,TGTGCCAGCAGCTCGCGATCGGATAGGGACGTAGCCGGTCGTGAAAAACTGTTTTTT,CASSSRSDRDVAGREKLFF
.,TRBV10-2,TRBD1,TRBJ1-2,TGCGCCAGCAGCGGGACAGGGGGAAACTATGGCTACACCTTC,CASSGTGGNYGYTF
.,TRBV2,TRBD1,TRBJ1-4,TGTGCCAGCAGTGGTATGGGACAGGCTAATGAAAAACTGTTTTTT,CASSGMGQANEKLFF
many,TRBV29-1,.,TRBJ1-5,TGCAGCGCCATTGAGGGCCTCTATAGCAATCAGCCCCAGCATTTT,CSAIEGLYSNQPQHF
.,TRBV7-6,TRBD2,TRBJ2-7,TGTGCCAGCAGCACAACTAGCGACCCCTACGAGCAGTACTTC,CASSTTSDPYEQYF
.,TRBV5-1,.,TRBJ1-6,TGCGCCAGCAGCCCCGCGGGTGGACGAAGTATGGACTTT,CASSPAGGRSMDF
.,TRBV29-1,.,TRBJ1-3,TGCAGCGTTGAAGACGCGGGAAACACCATATATTTT,CSVEDAGNTIYF
.,TRBV7-7,TRBD1,TRBJ2-1,TGTGCCAGCAGCTGGCCAGGGGGTGAGCAGTTCTTC,CASSWPGGEQFF
.,TRBV5-8,.,TRBJ1-1,TGTGCCAGCAGCTTGTGGGGGCGAGGGTACGCTTTCTTT,CASSLWGRGYAFF
.,TRBV7-9,.,TRBJ2-2,TGTGCCAGCAGCTTCGGACGGACGGACACCGGGGAGCTGTTTTTT,CASSFGRTDTGELFF
.,TRBV12-3/TRBV12-4,TRBD1,TRBJ2-6,TGTGCCAGCAGTGACCAGGACAGGTTCTCTGGGGCCAACGTCCTGACTTTC,CASSDQDRFSGANVLTF
.,TRBV2,TRBD1,TRBJ2-5,TGTGCCAGCAGTGAACCCGAGGGACAGGGTGGGGAGACCCAGTACTTC,CASSEPEGQGGETQYF
many,TRBV7-8,.,TRBJ1-1,TGTGCCAGCAGCACAGGACTTTTGGCTGAAGCTTTCTTT,CASSTGLLAEAFF
many,TRBV29-1,.,TRBJ1-2,TGCAGCGTTGAAGAGGGGGCTGACTATGGCTACACCTTC,CSVEEGADYGYTF
.,TRBV6-5,.,TRBJ1-2,TGTGCCAGCAGTTACTCGGACCCAGTGGGCTATGGCTACACCTTC,CASSYSDPVGYGYTF
few,TRBV12-3/TRBV12-4,.,TRBJ1-5,TGTGCCAGCAGTTTCTTGGGGGTAAATCAGCCCCAGCATTTT,CASSFLGVNQPQHF
few,TRBV7-9,.,TRBJ1-2,TGTGCCAGCAGCTTAGAGGGCAGGCCTAACTATGGCTACACCTTC,CASSLEGRPNYGYTF
.,TRBV7-9,TRBD2,TRBJ2-5,TGTGCCAGCAGCTTAATAGCGGGAAGGGGGGAGACCCAGTACTTC,CASSLIAGRGETQYF
.,TRBV14,.,TRBJ1-1,TGTGCCAGCAGCCAAGATGTGGCCCTTACTAAAGCTTTCTTT,CASSQDVALTKAFF
once,TRBV2,.,TRBJ1-4,TGTGCCAGCAGTGGGCGGGCAACTAATGAAAAACTGTTTTTT,CASSGRATNEKLFF
once,TRBV4-3,TRBD2,TRBJ2-7,TGCGCCAGCAGTATACTAGCGGGAGGCGCATCATTCTACGAGCAGTACTTC,CASSILAGGASFYEQYF